This TCR beta chain is from a study of CD8 T cells in Susac syndrome. TCR beta sequencing covered blood CD8+ and CD4+ T cells. Healthy donors matched for age and sex were used as controls. CD8+ and CD4+ T cells were negatively isolated; TEMRA cells were FACS-enriched. With random hexamers, reverse transcription was performed on roughly 0.5 to 1 ug of RNA. The amplification used immunoSEQ multiplex PCR on TCR beta CDR3; it spanned 54 Vbeta and 13 Jbeta. TCRdb re-derived calls from the immunoSEQ multiplex PCR reads in MiXCR, one entry per CDR3 protein. This table holds about 160,000 distinct CDR3 sequences, roughly 93% found once. The CDR3 has 11 residues. Between the trimmed V and J ends, which lost 5 bases and 5 bases, there was a span of 6 bases. Germline V gene data show CDR1 as MGHDK and CDR2 as SYGVNS. This clonotype came up a few times.

The sequenced sample consisted of CD4+ T cells from PBMCs. This chain uses TRBV25-1 with TRBJ1-2; a weak D match, TRBD1 (5 bases). The clonotype was recovered from a human donor in good health. This chain's CDR3 is CASSPGYGYTF. In DNA, the CDR3 is TGTGCCAGCAGTCCAGGGTATGGCTACACCTTC.